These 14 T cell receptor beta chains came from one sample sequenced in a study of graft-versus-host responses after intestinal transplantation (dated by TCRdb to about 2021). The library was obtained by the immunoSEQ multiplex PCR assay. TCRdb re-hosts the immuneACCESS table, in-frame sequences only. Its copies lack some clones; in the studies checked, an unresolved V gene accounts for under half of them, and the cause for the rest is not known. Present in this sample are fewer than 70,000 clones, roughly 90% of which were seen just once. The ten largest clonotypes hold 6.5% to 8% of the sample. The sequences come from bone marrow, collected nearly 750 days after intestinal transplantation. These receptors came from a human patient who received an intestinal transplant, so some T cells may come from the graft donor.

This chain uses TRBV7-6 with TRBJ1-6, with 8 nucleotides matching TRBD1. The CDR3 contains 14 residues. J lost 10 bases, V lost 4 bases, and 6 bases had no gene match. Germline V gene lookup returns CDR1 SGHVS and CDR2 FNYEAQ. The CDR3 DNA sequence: TGTGCCAGCAGCTCTGGACAGGGCGGATCACCCCTCCACTTT. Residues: CASSSGQGGSPLHF. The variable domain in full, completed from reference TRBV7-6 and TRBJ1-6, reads GAGVSQSPRYKVTKRGQDVALRCDPISGHVSLYWYRQALGQGPEFLTYFNYEAQQDKSGLPNDRFSAERPEGSISTLTIQRTEQRDSAMYRCASSSGQGGSPLHFGNGTRLTVT.

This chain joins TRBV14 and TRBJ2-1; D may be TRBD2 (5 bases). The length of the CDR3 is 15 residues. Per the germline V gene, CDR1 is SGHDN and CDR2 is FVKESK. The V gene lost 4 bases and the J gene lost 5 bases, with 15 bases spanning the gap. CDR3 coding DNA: TGTGCCAGCAGCCGAGCGGAAATAGGGAACAATGAGCAGTTCTTC. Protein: CASSRAEIGNNEQFF.

The CDR3 loop is CASSSTYYEQYF. In DNA, the CDR3 is TGTGCCAGCTCATCAACGTACTACGAGCAGTACTTC. The J gene is TRBJ2-7, the V gene TRBV18, with unresolved D. Deletions cut 5 bases from V and 3 bases from J, with 8 bases between. Per germline, CDR1 KGHSH and CDR2 LQKENI. This CDR3 region has 12 residues.

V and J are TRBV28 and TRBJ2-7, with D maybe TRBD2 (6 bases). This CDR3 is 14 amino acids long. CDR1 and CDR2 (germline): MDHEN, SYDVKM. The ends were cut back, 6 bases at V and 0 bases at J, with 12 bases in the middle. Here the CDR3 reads CASSQAGTSYEQYF. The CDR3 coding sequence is TGTGCCAGCAGCCAAGCGGGTACCTCCTACGAGCAGTACTTC.

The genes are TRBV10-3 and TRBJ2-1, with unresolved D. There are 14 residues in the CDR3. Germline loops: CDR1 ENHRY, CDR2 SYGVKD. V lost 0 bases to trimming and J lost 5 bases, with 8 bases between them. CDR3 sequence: CAISESVSNNEQFF. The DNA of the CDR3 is TGTGCCATCAGTGAGTCGGTGTCTAACAATGAGCAGTTCTTC.

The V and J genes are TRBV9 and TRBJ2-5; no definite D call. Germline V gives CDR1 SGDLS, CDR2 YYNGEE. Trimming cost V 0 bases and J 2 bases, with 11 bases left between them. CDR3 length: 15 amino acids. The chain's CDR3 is CASSVGVLGQETQYF. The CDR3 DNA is TGTGCCAGCAGCGTAGGGGTCCTTGGGCAAGAGACCCAGTACTTC.

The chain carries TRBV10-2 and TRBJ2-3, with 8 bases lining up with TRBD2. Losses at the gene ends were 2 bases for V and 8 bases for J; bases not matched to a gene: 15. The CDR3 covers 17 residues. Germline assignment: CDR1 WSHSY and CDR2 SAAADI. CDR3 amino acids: CASSEARTSRAASTQYF. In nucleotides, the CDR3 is TGCGCCAGCAGTGAGGCCCGGACTAGCAGGGCGGCTAGTACGCAGTATTTT.

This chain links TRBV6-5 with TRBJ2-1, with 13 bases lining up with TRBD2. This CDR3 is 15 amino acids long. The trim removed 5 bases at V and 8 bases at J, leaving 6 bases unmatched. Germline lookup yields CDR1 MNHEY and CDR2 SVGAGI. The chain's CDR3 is CASSPRTSGSYEQFF. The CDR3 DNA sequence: TGTGCCAGCAGTCCCAGGACTAGCGGGAGCTATGAGCAGTTCTTC.

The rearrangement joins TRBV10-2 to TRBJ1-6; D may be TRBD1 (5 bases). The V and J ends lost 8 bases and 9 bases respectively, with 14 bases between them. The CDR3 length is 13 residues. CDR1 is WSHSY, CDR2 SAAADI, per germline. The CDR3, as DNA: TGCGCCAGCCATGACTGGGACCGTTCACCCCTCCACTTT. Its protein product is CASHDWDRSPLHF.

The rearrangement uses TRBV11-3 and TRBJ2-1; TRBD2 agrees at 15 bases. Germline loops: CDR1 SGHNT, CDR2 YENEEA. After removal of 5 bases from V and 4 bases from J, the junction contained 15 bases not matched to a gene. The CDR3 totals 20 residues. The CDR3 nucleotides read TGTGCCAGCAGCCCCGGGACTAGCGGGAGGTCGGGGCCCATGTACAATGAGCAGTTCTTC. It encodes CASSPGTSGRSGPMYNEQFF.

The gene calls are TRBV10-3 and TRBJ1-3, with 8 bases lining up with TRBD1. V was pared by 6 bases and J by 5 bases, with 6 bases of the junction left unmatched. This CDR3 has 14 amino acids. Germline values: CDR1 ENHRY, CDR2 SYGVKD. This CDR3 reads CAIRSTGDRNTIYF. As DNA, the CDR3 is TGTGCCATCAGATCGACAGGGGACCGAAACACCATATATTTT.

CDR3: CASSFAGSGSLVEQYF. The CDR3 DNA is TGTGCCAGCAGCTTCGCGGGTAGCGGGAGCCTAGTCGAGCAGTACTTC. The chain carries TRBV13 and TRBJ2-7; 9 positions match TRBD2. Germline loops: CDR1 PRHDT, CDR2 FYEKMQ (reference sequence). CDR3 size: 16 residues. Trimming removed 3 bases from V and 6 bases from J; junction bases left unmatched: 12.

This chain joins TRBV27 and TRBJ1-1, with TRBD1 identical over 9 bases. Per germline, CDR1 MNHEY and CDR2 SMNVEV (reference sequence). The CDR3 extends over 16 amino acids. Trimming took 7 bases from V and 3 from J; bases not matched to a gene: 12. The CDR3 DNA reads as TGTGCCAGCAATGACAGGGACAGGGAGGAGGACACTGAAGCTTTCTTT. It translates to CASNDRDREEDTEAFF.

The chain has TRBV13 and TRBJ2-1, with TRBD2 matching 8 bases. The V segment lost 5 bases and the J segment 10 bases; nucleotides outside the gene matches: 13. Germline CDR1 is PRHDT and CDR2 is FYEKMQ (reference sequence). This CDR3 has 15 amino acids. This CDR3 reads CASSPGKREIREQFF. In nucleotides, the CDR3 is TGTGCCAGCAGCCCCGGGAAGCGGGAGATTCGGGAGCAGTTCTTC.